This paragraph covers one T cell receptor beta chain sequence. Its antigen is undetermined. Repeated repertoire sampling spanned the course of chemoradiotherapy. These data belong to a study of chemoradiotherapy in HPV16-positive cancers. General study findings and limits: Candidate HPV-specific clones and E7-related TCR motifs grew in tumor during treatment. HPV-responsive T-cell expansion during chemoradiotherapy was linked to improved recurrence-free survival in HPV16-positive patients.

The table came from immunoSEQ multiplex PCR; TCRdb's copy has only in-frame clones and leaves some out. The sample has more than 10,000 clones, around 71% seen once. CDR3 size: 13 residues. CDR1 is SGHRS and CDR2 is YFSETQ in the germline V gene. V lost 0 bases and J lost 8, with 8 bases in between. This sequence joins TRBV5-1 and TRBJ1-4; D remains ambiguous. The material was obtained from a patient who underwent chemoradiotherapy. The clonotype comes from a human donor with HPV-associated anogenital cancer. CDR3 sequence reads: CASSLVGAEKLFF. The CDR3 nucleotides read TGCGCCAGCAGCTTGGTCGGAGCCGAAAAACTGTTTTTT.